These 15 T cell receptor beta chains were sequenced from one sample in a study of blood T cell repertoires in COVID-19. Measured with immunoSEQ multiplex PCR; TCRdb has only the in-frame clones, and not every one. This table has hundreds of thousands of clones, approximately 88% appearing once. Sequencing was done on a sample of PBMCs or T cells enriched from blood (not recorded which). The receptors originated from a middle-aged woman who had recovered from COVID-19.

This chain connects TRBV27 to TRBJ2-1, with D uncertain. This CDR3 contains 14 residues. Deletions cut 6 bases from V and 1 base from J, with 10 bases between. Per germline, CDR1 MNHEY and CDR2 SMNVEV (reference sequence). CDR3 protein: CASSAALSYNEQFF. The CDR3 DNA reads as TGTGCCAGCAGCGCCGCGCTTTCCTACAATGAGCAGTTCTTC.

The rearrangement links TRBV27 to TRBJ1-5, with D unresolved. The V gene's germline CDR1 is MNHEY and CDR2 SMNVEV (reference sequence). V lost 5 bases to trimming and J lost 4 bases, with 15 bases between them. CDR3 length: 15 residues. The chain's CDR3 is CASSPSGAGNQPQHF. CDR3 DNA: TGTGCCAGCAGTCCCTCAGGAGCGGGTAATCAGCCCCAGCATTTT.

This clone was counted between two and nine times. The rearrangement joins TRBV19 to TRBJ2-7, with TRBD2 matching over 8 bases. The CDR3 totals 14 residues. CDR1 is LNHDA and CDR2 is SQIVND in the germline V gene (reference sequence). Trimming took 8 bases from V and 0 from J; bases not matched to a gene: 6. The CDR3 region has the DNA TGTGCCAGTTCCGGGAGGGTTAACTCCTACGAGCAGTACTTC. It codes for CASSGRVNSYEQYF.

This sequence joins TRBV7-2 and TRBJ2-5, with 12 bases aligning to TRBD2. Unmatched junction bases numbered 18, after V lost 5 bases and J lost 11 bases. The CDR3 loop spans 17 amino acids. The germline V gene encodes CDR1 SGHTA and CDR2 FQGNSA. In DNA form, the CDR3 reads TGTGCCAGCAGCCCCGGGACAGGGTTTCTAGCGGGAGGGCAGCAGTACTTC. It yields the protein CASSPGTGFLAGGQQYF. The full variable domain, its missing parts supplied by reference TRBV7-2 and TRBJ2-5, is GAGVSQSPSNKVTEKGKDVELRCDPISGHTALYWYRQSLGQGLEFLIYFQGNSAPDKSGLPSDRFSAERTGGSVSTLTIQRTQQEDSAVYLCASSPGTGFLAGGQQYFGPGTRLLVL.

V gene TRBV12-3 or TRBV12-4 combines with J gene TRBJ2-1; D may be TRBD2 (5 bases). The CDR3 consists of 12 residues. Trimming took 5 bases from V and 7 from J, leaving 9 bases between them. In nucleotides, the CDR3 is TGTGCCAGCAGTCAGGACTTTAATGAGCAGTTCTTC. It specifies CASSQDFNEQFF.

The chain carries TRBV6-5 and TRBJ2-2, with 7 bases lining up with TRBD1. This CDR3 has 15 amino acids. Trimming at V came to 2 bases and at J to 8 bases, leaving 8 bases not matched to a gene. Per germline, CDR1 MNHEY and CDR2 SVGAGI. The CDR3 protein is CASSYLTGVAGELFF. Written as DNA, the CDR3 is TGTGCCAGCAGTTACCTTACAGGGGTGGCGGGGGAGCTGTTTTTT.

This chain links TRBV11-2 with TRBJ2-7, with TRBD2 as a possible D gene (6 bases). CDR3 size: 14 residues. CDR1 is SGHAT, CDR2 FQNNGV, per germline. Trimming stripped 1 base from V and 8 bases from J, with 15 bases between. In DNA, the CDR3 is TGTGCCAGCAGCTTAGCGGGAGAGGCCCTCCAGCAGTACTTC. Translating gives CASSLAGEALQQYF.

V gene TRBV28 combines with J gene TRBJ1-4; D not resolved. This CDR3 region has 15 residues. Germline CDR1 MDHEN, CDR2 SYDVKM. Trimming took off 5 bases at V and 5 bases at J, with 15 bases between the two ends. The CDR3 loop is CASSVPRAENEKLFF. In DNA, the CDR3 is TGTGCCAGCAGTGTCCCGCGGGCCGAAAATGAAAAACTGTTTTTT.

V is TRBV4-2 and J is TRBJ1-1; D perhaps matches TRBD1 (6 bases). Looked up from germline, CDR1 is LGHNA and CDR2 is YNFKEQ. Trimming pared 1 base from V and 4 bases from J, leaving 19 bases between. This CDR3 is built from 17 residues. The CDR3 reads CASSQVQGVEWSTEAFF. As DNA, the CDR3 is TGTGCCAGCAGCCAAGTACAGGGAGTTGAGTGGAGCACTGAAGCTTTCTTT.

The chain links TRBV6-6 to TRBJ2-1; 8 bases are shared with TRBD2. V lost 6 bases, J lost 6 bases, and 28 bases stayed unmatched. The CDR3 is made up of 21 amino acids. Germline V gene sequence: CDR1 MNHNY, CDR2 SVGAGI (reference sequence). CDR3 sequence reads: CASSLEGGGRKEAGWGNEQFF. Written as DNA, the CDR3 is TGTGCCAGCAGCCTTGAAGGCGGCGGGAGGAAAGAAGCGGGGTGGGGCAATGAGCAGTTCTTC.

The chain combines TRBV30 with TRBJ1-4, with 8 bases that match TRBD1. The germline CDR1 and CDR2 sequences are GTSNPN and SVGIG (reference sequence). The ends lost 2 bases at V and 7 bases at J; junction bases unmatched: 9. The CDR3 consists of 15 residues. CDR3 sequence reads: CAWSPLDRGGEKLFF. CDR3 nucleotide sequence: TGTGCCTGGAGTCCGCTAGACAGGGGCGGTGAAAAACTGTTTTTT.

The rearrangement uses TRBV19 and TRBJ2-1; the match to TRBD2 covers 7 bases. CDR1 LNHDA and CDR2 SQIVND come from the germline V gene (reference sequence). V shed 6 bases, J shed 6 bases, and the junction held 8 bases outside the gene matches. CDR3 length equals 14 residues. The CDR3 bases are TGTGCCAGTAGCTCCGGGACTACGCTCAATGAGCAGTTCTTC. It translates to CASSSGTTLNEQFF.

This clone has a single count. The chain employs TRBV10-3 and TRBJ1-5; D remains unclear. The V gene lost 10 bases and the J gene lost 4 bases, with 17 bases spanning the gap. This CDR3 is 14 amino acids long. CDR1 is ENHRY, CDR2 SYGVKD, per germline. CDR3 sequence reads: CATQASSPNQPQHF. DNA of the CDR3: TGTGCCACCCAGGCCTCGTCCCCGAATCAGCCCCAGCATTTT.

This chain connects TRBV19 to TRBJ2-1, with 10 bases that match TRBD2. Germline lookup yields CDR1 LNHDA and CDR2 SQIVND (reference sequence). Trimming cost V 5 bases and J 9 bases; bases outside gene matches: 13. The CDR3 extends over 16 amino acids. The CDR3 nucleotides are TGTGCCAGTAGTCCCGGCCCTAGCGGGAGCAGGATTGAGCAGTTCTTC. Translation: CASSPGPSGSRIEQFF.

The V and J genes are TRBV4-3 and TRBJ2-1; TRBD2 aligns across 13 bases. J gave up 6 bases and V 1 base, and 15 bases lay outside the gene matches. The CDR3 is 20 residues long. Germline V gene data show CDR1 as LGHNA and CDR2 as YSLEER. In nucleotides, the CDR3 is TGCGCCAGCAGCCAAGGGTATAAACCCGGGACTAGCGGGACCCTCAATGAGCAGTTCTTC. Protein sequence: CASSQGYKPGTSGTLNEQFF.